The present entry profiles one TCR beta chain with its context. As yet, its antigen is unknown. Each of the donors was a healthy bone marrow donor. The entry originates in a study of cytomegalovirus exposure and HLA in healthy donors. Findings and limits, study-wide: The study carried out a later analysis of TCR beta sequences. It associated 15,000 to 20,000 of them with specific HLA alleles at a false discovery rate of 0.05. Most TCR sequences proved rare, with some public TCRs found in many donors. The study labeled 150 to 200 TCR beta chains cytomegalovirus-associated.

The PCR ran on 60 Vbeta and 13 Jbeta primers. Sequencing used immunoSEQ multiplex PCR; TCRdb keeps in-frame clones, though not all of them. Of 130,000 or so clones listed, about 86% were seen once; the top ten hold about 5%. The CDR3 has 14 residues. Looked up from germline, CDR1 is LNHDA and CDR2 is SQIVND (reference sequence). With 6 bases removed from V and 3 bases from J, the gap between germline ends came to 14 bases. The V and J genes are TRBV19 and TRBJ1-2; possibly TRBD1 for D (5 bases). The TCR was taken from a woman aged 30 to 39 in good health and CMV-seronegative. The material sequenced was PBMCs. CDR3 residues: CASRPTATHYGYTF. CDR3 DNA: TGTGCCAGTAGACCGACAGCAACCCACTATGGCTACACCTTC.